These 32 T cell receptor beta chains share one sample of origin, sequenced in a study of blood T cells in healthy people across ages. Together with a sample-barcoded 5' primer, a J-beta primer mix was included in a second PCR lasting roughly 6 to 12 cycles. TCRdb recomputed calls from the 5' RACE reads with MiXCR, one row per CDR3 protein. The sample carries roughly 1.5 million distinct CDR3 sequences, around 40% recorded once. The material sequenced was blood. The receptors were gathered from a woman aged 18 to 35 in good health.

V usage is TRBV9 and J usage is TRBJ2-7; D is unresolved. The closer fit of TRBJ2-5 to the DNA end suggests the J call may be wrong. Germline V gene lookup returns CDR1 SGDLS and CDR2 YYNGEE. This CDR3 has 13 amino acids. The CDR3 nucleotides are TGTGCCAGCACTGGACCCCCCCAAGAGACCCAGTACTTC. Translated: CASTGPPQETQYF.

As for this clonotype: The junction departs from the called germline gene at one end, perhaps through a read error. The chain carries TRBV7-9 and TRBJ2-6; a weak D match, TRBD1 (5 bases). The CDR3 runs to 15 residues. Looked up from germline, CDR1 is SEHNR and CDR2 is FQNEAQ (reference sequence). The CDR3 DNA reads TGTGCCAGCAGCCCCGATTTTTTAGGGGCCACCGTCCTGACTTTC. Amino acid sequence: CASSPDFLGATVLTF. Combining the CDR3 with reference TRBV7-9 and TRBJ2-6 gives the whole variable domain DTGVSQNPRHKITKRGQNVTFRCDPISEHNRLYWYRQTLGQGPEFLTYFQNEAQLEKSRLLSDRFSAERPKGSFSTLEIQRTEQGDSAMYLCASSPDFLGATVLTFGAGSRLTVL.

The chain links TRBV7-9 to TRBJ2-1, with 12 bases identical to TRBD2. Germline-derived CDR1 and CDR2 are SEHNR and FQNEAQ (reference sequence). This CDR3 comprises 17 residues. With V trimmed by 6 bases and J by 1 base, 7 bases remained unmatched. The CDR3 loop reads CASSLWTSGASYNEQFF. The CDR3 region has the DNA TGTGCCAGCAGTTTGTGGACTAGCGGGGCTTCCTACAATGAGCAGTTCTTC.

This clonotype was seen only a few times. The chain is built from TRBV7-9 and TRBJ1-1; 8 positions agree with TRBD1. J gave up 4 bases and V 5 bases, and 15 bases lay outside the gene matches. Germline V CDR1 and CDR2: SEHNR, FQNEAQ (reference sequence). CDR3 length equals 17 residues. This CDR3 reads CASSPIYDRGGGTEAFF. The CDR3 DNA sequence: TGTGCCAGCAGCCCAATATACGACAGGGGAGGGGGCACTGAAGCTTTCTTT. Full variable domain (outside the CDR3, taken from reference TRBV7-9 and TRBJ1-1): DTGVSQNPRHKITKRGQNVTFRCDPISEHNRLYWYRQTLGQGPEFLTYFQNEAQLEKSRLLSDRFSAERPKGSFSTLEIQRTEQGDSAMYLCASSPIYDRGGGTEAFFGQGTRLTVV.

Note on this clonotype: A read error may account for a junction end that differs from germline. The CDR3 sequence: CAGSQERGNGRQPQHF. The CDR3 region has the DNA TGTGCCGGCAGCCAAGAGCGGGGGAATGGACGTCAGCCCCAGCATTTT. The genes are TRBV3-1 and TRBJ1-5; possible D gene TRBD1, 5 bases. Germline lookup yields CDR1 LGHDT and CDR2 YNNKEL (reference sequence). The CDR3 runs to 16 residues.

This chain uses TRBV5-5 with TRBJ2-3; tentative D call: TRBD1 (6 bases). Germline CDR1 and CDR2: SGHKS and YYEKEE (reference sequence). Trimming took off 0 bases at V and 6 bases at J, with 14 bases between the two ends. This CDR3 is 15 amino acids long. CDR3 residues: CASSLDQGLVDTQYF. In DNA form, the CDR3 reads TGTGCCAGCAGCTTGGATCAGGGGCTGGTGGATACGCAGTATTTT.

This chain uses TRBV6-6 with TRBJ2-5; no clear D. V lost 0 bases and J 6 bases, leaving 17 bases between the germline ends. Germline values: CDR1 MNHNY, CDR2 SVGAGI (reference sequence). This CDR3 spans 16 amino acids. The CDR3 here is CASSYSHSTPVQTQYF. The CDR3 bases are TGTGCCAGCAGTTACTCCCACTCCACCCCCGTCCAGACCCAGTACTTC.

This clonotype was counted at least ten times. CDR3 amino acids: CATWDNSGANVLTF. The CDR3 DNA follows: TGTGCCACCTGGGACAACTCTGGGGCCAACGTCCTGACTTTC. The chain joins TRBV12-3 or TRBV12-4 to TRBJ2-6, with D tentatively TRBD1 (6 bases). The CDR3 loop spans 14 amino acids. V was trimmed by 10 bases and J by 0 bases, leaving 10 bases between them.

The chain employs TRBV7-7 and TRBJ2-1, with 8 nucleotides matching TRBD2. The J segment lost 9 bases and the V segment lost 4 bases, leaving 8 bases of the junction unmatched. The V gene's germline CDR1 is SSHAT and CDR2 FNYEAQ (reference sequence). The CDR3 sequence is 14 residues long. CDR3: CASSSSGGSIEQFF. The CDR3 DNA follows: TGTGCCAGCAGCTCGAGCGGGGGTTCCATTGAGCAGTTCTTC. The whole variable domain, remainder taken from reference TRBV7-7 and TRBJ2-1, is GAGVSQSPRYKVTKRGQDVTLRCDPISSHATLYWYQQALGQGPEFLTYFNYEAQPDKSGLPSDRFSAERPEGSISTLTIQRTEQRDSAMYRCASSSSGGSIEQFFGPGTRLTVL.

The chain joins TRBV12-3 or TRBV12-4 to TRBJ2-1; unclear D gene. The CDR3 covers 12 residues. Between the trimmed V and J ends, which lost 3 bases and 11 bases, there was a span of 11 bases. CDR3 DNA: TGTGCCAGCAGTTTCGAGGAACTCCAGCAGTTCTTC. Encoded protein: CASSFEELQQFF.

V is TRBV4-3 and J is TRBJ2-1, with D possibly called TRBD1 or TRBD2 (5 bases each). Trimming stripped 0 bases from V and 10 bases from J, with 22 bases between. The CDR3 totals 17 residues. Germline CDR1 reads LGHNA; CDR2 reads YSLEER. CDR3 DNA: TGCGCCAGCAGCCAAGATAGACCTGGGGCCGGAGGTTTGGAGCAGTTCTTC. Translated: CASSQDRPGAGGLEQFF.

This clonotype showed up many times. The CDR3 sequence: CAISERSQGDYNEQFF. For the CDR3, the DNA is TGTGCCATCAGTGAACGTTCACAGGGGGACTACAATGAGCAGTTCTTC. The V call is TRBV10-3, the J call TRBJ2-1, with 8 bases that match TRBD1. There are 16 residues in the CDR3. J gave up 3 bases and V 3 bases, and 7 bases lay outside the gene matches. The V gene's germline CDR1 is ENHRY and CDR2 SYGVKD.

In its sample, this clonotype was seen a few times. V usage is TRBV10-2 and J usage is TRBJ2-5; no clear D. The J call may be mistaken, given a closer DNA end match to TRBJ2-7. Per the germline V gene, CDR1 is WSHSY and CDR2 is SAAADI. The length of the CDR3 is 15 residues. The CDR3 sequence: CASVLNSLIRNEQYF. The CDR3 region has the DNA TGCGCCAGCGTATTAAACAGTCTGATACGCAACGAGCAGTACTTC.

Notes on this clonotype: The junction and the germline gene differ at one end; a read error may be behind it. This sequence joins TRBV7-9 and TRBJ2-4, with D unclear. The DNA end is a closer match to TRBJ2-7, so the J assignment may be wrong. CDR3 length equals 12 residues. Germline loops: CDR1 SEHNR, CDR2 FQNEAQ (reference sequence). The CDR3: CACSGLGSEQYF. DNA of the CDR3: TGTGCCTGCAGTGGGCTTGGCTCCGAGCAGTACTTC.

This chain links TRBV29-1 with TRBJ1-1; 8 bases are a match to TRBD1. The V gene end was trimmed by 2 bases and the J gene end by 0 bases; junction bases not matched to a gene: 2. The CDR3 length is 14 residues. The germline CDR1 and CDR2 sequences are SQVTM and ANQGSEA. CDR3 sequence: CSVETRGLNTEAFF. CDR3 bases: TGCAGCGTTGAAACCAGGGGGCTGAACACTGAAGCTTTCTTT. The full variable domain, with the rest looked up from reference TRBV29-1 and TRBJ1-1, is SAVISQKPSRDICQRGTSLTIQCQVDSQVTMMFWYRQQPGQSLTLIATANQGSEATYESGFVIDKFPISRPNLTFSTLTVSNMSPEDSSIYLCSVETRGLNTEAFFGQGTRLTVV.

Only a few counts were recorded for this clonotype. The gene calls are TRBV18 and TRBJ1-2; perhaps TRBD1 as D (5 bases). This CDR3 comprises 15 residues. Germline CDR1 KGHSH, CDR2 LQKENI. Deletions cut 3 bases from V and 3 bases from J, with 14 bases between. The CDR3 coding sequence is TGTGCCAGCTCACCGGTCGGGGGTGGTGACTATGGCTACACCTTC. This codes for CASSPVGGGDYGYTF.

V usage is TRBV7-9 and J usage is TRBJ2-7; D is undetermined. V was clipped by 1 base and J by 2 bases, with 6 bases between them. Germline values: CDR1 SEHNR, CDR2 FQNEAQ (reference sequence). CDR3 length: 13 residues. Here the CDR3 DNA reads TGTGCCAGCAGCTTAGTTGCTACCTACGAGCAGTACTTC. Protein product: CASSLVATYEQYF.

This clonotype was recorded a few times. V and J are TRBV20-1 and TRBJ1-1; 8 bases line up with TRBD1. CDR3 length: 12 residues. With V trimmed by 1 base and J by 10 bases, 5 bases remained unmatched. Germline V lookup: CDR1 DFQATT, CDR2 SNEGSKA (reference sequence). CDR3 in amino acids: CSARVDRGGAFF. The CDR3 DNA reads TGCAGTGCTAGAGTCGACAGGGGCGGAGCTTTCTTT.

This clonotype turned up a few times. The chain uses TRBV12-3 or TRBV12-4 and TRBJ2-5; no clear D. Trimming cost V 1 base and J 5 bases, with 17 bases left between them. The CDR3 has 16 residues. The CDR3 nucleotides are TGTGCCAGCAGTTTAGGGGTTCCGTCGGGTAAGGAGACCCAGTACTTC. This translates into CASSLGVPSGKETQYF.

The CDR3 region is CASSSGQGLGTDTQYF. CDR3 sequence (DNA): TGCGCCAGCAGCAGCGGACAGGGCTTAGGCACAGATACGCAGTATTTT. This sequence joins TRBV5-1 and TRBJ2-3, with TRBD1 matching 8 bases. The CDR3 is 16 amino acids. Per the germline V gene, CDR1 is SGHRS and CDR2 is YFSETQ. V was pared by 4 bases and J by 1 base, with 8 bases of the junction left unmatched.

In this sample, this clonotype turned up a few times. CDR3 DNA: TGTGCCAGCAGCGTAGGGACAGGGGTTAGCTATGGCTACACCTTC. The encoded protein is CASSVGTGVSYGYTF. The chain uses TRBV9 and TRBJ1-2; TRBD1 agrees at 9 bases. The CDR3 runs to 15 residues. With 0 bases clipped from V and 4 bases from J, the junction kept 4 bases outside the gene matches. Germline CDR1 SGDLS, CDR2 YYNGEE.

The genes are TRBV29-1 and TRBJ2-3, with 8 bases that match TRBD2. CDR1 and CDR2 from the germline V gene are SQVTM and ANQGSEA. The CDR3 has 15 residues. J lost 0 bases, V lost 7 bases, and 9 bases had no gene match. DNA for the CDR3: TGCAGCGGGAGAGACGGACTAGCTAGCACAGATACGCAGTATTTT. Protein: CSGRDGLASTDTQYF.

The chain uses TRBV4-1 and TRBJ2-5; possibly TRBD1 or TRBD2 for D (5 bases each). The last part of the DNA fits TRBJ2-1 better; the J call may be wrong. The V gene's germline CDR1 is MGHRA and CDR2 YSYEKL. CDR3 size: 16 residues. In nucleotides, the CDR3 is TGCGCCAGCAGCCAACCGGGACGGACGATCCAAGAGACCCAGTTCTTC. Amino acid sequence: CASSQPGRTIQETQFF.

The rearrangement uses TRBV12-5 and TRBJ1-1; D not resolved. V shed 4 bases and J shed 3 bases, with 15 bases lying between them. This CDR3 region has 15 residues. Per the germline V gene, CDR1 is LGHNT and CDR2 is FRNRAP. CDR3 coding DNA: TGTGCTAGTGGTTCCCGGACGGTTATGGACACTGAAGCTTTCTTT. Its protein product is CASGSRTVMDTEAFF.

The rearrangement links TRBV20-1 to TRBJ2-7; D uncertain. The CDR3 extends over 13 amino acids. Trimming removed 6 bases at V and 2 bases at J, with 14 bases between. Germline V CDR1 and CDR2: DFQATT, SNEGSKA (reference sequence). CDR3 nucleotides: TGCAGTGCCCCGGACGACCTAACCTACGAGCAGTACTTC. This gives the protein CSAPDDLTYEQYF.

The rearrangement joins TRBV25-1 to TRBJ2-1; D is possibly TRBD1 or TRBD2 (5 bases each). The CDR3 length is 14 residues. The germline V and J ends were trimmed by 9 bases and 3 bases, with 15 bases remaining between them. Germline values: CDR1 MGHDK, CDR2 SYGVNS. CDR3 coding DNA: TGTGCCAGTACTTCCGGGACGCGCTACAATGAGCAGTTCTTC. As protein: CASTSGTRYNEQFF.

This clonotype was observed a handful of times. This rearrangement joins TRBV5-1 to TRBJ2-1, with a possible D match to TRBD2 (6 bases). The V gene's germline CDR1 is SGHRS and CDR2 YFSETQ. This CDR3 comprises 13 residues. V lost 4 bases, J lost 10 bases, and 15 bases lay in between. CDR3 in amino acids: CASSPEGLKEQFF. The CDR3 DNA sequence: TGCGCCAGCAGCCCGGAGGGGCTCAAGGAGCAGTTCTTC.

CDR3 residues: CASIPNARANYGYTF. The CDR3 region has the DNA TGTGCCAGCATTCCAAACGCCAGGGCCAACTATGGCTACACCTTC. The chain carries TRBV28 and TRBJ1-2; tentatively, D is TRBD1 (5 bases). This CDR3 comprises 15 residues. Germline V CDR1 and CDR2: MDHEN, SYDVKM. V was clipped by 7 bases and J by 2 bases, with 17 bases between them.

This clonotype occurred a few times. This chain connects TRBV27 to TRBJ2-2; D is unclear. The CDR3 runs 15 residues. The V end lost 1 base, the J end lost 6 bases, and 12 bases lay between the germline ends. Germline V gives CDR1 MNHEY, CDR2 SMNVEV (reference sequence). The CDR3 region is CASSLLAGPPGELFF. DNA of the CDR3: TGTGCCAGCAGTTTATTAGCCGGGCCCCCCGGGGAGCTGTTTTTT.

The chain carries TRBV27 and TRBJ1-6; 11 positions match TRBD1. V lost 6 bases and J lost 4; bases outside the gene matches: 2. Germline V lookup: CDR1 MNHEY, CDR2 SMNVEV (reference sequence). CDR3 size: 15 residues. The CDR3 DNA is TGTGCCAGCAGGGGGACAGGGGGTTATAATTCACCCCTCCACTTT. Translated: CASRGTGGYNSPLHF.

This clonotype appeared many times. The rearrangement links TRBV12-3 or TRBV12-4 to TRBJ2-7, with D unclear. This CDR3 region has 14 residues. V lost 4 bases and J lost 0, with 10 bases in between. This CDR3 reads CASSSDGSSYEQYF. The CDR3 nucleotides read TGTGCCAGCAGTTCCGACGGATCCTCCTACGAGCAGTACTTC.

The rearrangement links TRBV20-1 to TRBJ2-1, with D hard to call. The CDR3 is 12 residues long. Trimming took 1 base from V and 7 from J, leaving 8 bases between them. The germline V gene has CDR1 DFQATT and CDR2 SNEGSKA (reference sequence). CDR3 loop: CSARVNENEQFF. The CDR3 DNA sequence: TGCAGTGCTAGAGTTAATGAAAATGAGCAGTTCTTC.